What follows are 23 T cell receptor beta chains derived from one specimen sequenced in a study of T cell clonality in common variable immunodeficiency (dated by TCRdb to the mid-2010s). The library came from the immunoSEQ multiplex PCR assay. TCRdb provides this immuneACCESS table in a form limited to in-frame rearrangements. Some clones are lacking; in checked studies, under half of them reflect an unresolved V gene, and why the rest are absent is not known. There are 40,000 or so clones in this sample, and none of them is a singleton. Around 6% of the sample is in the top ten clones. These receptors' targets are unknown. The research as a whole found: CVID TCRbeta sequences were reported to have fewer deletions and N-nucleotide insertions and to lack highly modified clones with 13 or more V deletions.

Sequenced: peripheral blood mononuclear cells. The receptors here all came from a human donor with common variable immunodeficiency.

There are many counts of this clone. The read falls 3 residues short of the CDR3 end, and the missing part is taken from the germline J gene. The V and J genes are TRBV5-1 and TRBJ2-5; D is perhaps TRBD2 (7 bases). Germline V gene sequence: CDR1 SGHRS, CDR2 YFSETQ. The CDR3 extends over 13 amino acids. V gave up 4 bases and J gave up 1 base, with 8 bases separating them. The CDR3 reads CASSGGAQETQYF. Partial CDR3 DNA: TGCGCCAGCAGCGGGGGGGCCCAAGAGACC.

This clone was observed many times. The read is 3 residues too short to cover the CDR3 end, so that end is filled in from the germline J gene. The rearrangement joins TRBV6-2 or TRBV6-3 to TRBJ2-7, with 9 bases aligning to TRBD1. CDR1 and CDR2 from the germline V gene are MNHEY and SVGEGT. With 2 bases clipped from V and 3 bases from J, the junction kept 8 bases outside the gene matches. The CDR3 loop spans 16 amino acids. This chain's CDR3 is CASSYAGTGKVYEQYF. The covered CDR3 bases are TGTGCCAGCAGTTACGCCGGGACAGGGAAAGTCTACGAG.

This clone was observed a handful of times. The sequenced fragment ends 3 residues before the CDR3 boundary, so the rest is inferred from the germline J gene. The chain has TRBV7-9 and TRBJ2-7; D is possibly TRBD2 (6 bases). Trimming pared 1 base from V and 2 bases from J, leaving 12 bases between. From germline, CDR1 is SEHNR and CDR2 FQNEAQ (reference sequence). The length of the CDR3 is 15 residues. CDR3 amino acids: CASSLGGLLTYEQYF. Incomplete CDR3 DNA: TGTGCCAGCAGCTTAGGGGGACTTTTAACCTACGAG.

Details on this clone: The sequenced fragment ends 3 residues before the CDR3 boundary, so the rest is inferred from the germline J gene. The chain has TRBV7-8 and TRBJ2-1; TRBD1 aligns across 8 bases. The CDR3 sequence is 15 residues long. Unmatched junction bases numbered 9, after V lost 5 bases and J lost 6 bases. CDR1 and CDR2 (germline): SGHVS, FQNEAQ. The CDR3 region is CASSASGGAPNEQFF. CDR3 DNA (partial): TGTGCCAGCAGCGCCTCAGGGGGCGCCCCCAATGAG. The entire variable domain, with the rest obtained from reference TRBV7-8 and TRBJ2-1, is as follows: GAGVSQSPRYKVAKRGQDVALRCDPISGHVSLFWYQQALGQGPEFLTYFQNEAQLDKSGLPSDRFFAERPEGSVSTLKIQRTQQEDSAVYLCASSASGGAPNEQFFGPGTRLTVL.

This chain's CDR3 is CASRGAGNQPQHF. CDR3 bases read: TGTGCCAGCAGGGGGGCTGGCAATCAGCCC. V is TRBV6-2 or TRBV6-3 and J is TRBJ1-5; TRBD1 is a possible D gene (6 bases). The DNA ends 3 residues before the CDR3 does, and the rest of the CDR3 is filled in from the germline J gene. The V gene lost 6 bases and the J gene lost 2 bases, with 8 bases spanning the gap. CDR1 and CDR2 from the germline V gene are MNHEY and SVGEGT. This CDR3 region has 13 residues.

This clone was seen at least ten times. The read comes to an end 3 residues before the CDR3 does, leaving the germline J gene to fill in the end. The genes are TRBV30 and TRBJ2-7; 11 nucleotides agree with TRBD2. From germline, CDR1 is GTSNPN and CDR2 SVGIG (reference sequence). V lost 5 bases and J lost 2; bases outside the gene matches: 2. The CDR3 is 13 amino acids. The covered CDR3 bases are TGTGCCTGGGATAGCGGGAGGGCCTACGAG. Translated: CAWDSGRAYE. The complete CDR3 sequence is CAWDSGRAYEQYF.

This clone occurred many times. The read stops 3 residues short of the end of the CDR3; the missing end is completed from the germline J gene. The V call is TRBV4-1, the J call TRBJ2-1, with 9 nucleotides matching TRBD2. J lost 7 bases, V lost 0 bases, and 7 bases had no gene match. The CDR3 has 16 amino acids. Germline V lookup: CDR1 MGHRA, CDR2 YSYEKL. The CDR3 bases that were read are TGCGCCAGCAGCCAAGAGCGGGAGGGCCGGGGGAATGAG. As protein: CASSQEREGRGNE. The full-length CDR3 reads as CASSQEREGRGNEQFF.

This clone occurred a few times. The read halts 3 residues ahead of the CDR3 end, with the missing end drawn from the germline J gene. This rearrangement joins TRBV2 to TRBJ1-6, with 7 bases aligning to TRBD1. Looked up from germline, CDR1 is SNHLY and CDR2 is FYNNEI. J lost 7 bases, V lost 7 bases, and 13 bases had no gene match. The CDR3 totals 16 residues. The sequenced part of the CDR3 DNA is TGTGCCAGCATGGTAGATGAGGGGGCGGGGAATTCACCC. Encoded protein: CASMVDEGAGNSP. The whole CDR3 protein is CASMVDEGAGNSPLHF.

Of note for this clone: The read comes to an end 3 residues before the CDR3 does, leaving the germline J gene to fill in the end. The gene calls are TRBV7-9 and TRBJ1-4, with 9 bases lining up with TRBD1. V lost 5 bases to trimming and J lost 8 bases; unmatched junction nucleotides: 6. The CDR3 length is 14 residues. Germline CDR1 reads SEHNR; CDR2 reads FQNEAQ (reference sequence). This chain's CDR3 is CASSTRQGGEKLFF. The sequenced CDR3 bases are TGTGCCAGCAGCACCCGACAGGGGGGCGAAAAA.

Regarding this clone: The read ends 3 residues shy of where the CDR3 ends; the end is completed using the germline J gene. The chain is built from TRBV10-2 and TRBJ2-2; TRBD1 agrees at 9 bases. V lost 4 bases and J lost 4; bases outside the gene matches: 1. Germline V gives CDR1 WSHSY, CDR2 SAAADI. CDR3 length: 14 amino acids. CDR3 DNA, as far as it was read: TGCGCCAGCAGTGCGACAGGGGGCACCGGGGAG. It translates to CASSATGGTGE. The whole CDR3 protein reads CASSATGGTGELFF.

Concerning this clone itself: The sequence runs out 3 residues before the end of the CDR3; the remainder is reconstructed from the germline J gene. The chain employs TRBV2 and TRBJ2-5; 8 bases agree with TRBD1. Germline V gene lookup returns CDR1 SNHLY and CDR2 FYNNEI. J gave up 5 bases and V 3 bases, and 5 bases lay outside the gene matches. The CDR3 covers 14 residues. This CDR3 reads CASSEDRAGETQYF. The covered CDR3 bases are TGTGCCAGCAGTGAGGACAGGGCCGGGGAGACC.

Regarding this clone: With the read ending 3 residues before the CDR3 end, the germline J gene is used to fill in that end. This sequence joins TRBV19 and TRBJ1-5, with D possibly matching TRBD1 (5 bases). CDR1 and CDR2 from the germline V gene are LNHDA and SQIVND (reference sequence). CDR3 size: 14 residues. Trimming took off 2 bases at V and 4 bases at J, with 9 bases between the two ends. The DNA read from the CDR3 is TGTGCCAGTAGTATAAGGGGATTGAATCAGCCC. It translates to CASSIRGLNQP. The entire CDR3 reads CASSIRGLNQPQHF.

There are a few counts of this clone. The junction and the germline gene differ at one end; a read error may be behind it. Sequencing ends 3 residues short of the CDR3 end; the germline J gene provides the rest. The chain employs TRBV19 and TRBJ2-5, with TRBD2 identical over 8 bases. Germline V lookup: CDR1 LNHDA, CDR2 SQIVND (reference sequence). The CDR3 loop spans 15 amino acids. The part of the CDR3 DNA that was read is TGTACCAGTAGTATAGTGCGGGGGGCCCAAGAGACC. Translation: CTSSIVRGAQET. The CDR3 reads in full as CTSSIVRGAQETQYF.

This clone was observed at least ten times. The read gets to within 3 residues of the CDR3 end, and the germline J gene fills in the rest. This rearrangement joins TRBV29-1 to TRBJ1-2; D is uncertain. Per germline, CDR1 SQVTM and CDR2 ANQGSEA. This CDR3 is built from 13 residues. V lost 6 bases and J 0 bases, leaving 11 bases between the germline ends. CDR3 bases read: TGCAGCGTCGCGTCCAACGCTAACTATGGC. Protein product: CSVASNANYG. The whole CDR3 reads CSVASNANYGYTF.

This clone was observed a handful of times. The CDR3 end is not reached by the read, which stops 3 residues before it; the germline J gene fills it in. The chain couples TRBV7-9 to TRBJ2-5; D is possibly TRBD1 (6 bases). V lost 0 bases and J 1 base, leaving 6 bases between the germline ends. This CDR3 is 14 amino acids long. The germline CDR1 and CDR2 sequences are SEHNR and FQNEAQ (reference sequence). The sequenced part of the CDR3 DNA is TGTGCCAGCAGCTTAGCAGGGGGCCAAGAGACC. Translation gives CASSLAGGQET. In full, the CDR3 is CASSLAGGQETQYF. The full variable domain, completed using reference TRBV7-9 and TRBJ2-5, is DTGVSQNPRHKITKRGQNVTFRCDPISEHNRLYWYRQTLGQGPEFLTYFQNEAQLEKSRLLSDRFSAERPKGSFSTLEIQRTEQGDSAMYLCASSLAGGQETQYFGPGTRLLVL.

This clone was observed many times. The read terminates 3 residues before the CDR3 end, so the remaining end is supplied by the germline J gene. The V call is TRBV30, the J call TRBJ2-7, with 10 bases that match TRBD1. The ends lost 7 bases at V and 2 bases at J; junction bases unmatched: 2. The CDR3 runs 12 residues. Germline CDR1 reads GTSNPN; CDR2 reads SVGIG (reference sequence). CDR3 protein: CALGQGAYEQYF. The DNA read from the CDR3 is TGTGCCTTAGGACAGGGGGCCTACGAG.

A remark on this clone: The DNA ends 3 residues before the CDR3 does, and the rest of the CDR3 is filled in from the germline J gene. The chain combines TRBV19 with TRBJ1-5; D gene ambiguous. Trimming removed 5 bases at V and 4 bases at J, with 6 bases between. Per the germline V gene, CDR1 is LNHDA and CDR2 is SQIVND (reference sequence). The length of the CDR3 is 12 residues. The CDR3: CASSFSNQPQHF. CDR3 DNA (partial): TGTGCCAGTAGTTTTTCAAATCAGCCC.

In its sample, this clone was seen many times. The sequenced fragment ends 3 residues before the CDR3 boundary, so the rest is inferred from the germline J gene. V usage is TRBV7-2 and J usage is TRBJ2-7; a weak D match, TRBD1 (6 bases). The CDR3 consists of 14 residues. The ends were cut back, 2 bases at V and 5 bases at J, with 13 bases in the middle. In germline, CDR1 is SGHTA, CDR2 FQGNSA. CDR3 amino acids: CASSLLSQGHEQYF. Incomplete CDR3 DNA: TGTGCCAGCAGCTTATTGTCCCAGGGGCACGAG.

There are a few counts of this clone. The read halts 3 residues ahead of the CDR3 end, with the missing end drawn from the germline J gene. This chain connects TRBV19 to TRBJ1-5, with 8 bases matching TRBD1. Trimming at V came to 2 bases and at J to 0 bases, leaving 3 bases not matched to a gene. Germline loops: CDR1 LNHDA, CDR2 SQIVND (reference sequence). The CDR3 loop spans 16 amino acids. CDR3 amino acids: CASSIRTGSSNQPQHF. Partial CDR3 DNA: TGTGCCAGTAGTATAAGGACAGGGTCTAGCAATCAGCCC.

This clone was seen more than once but under ten times. Read data end 3 residues before the CDR3 end; the end is taken from the germline J gene. J is TRBJ2-5 and V is TRBV2; 9 nucleotides align to TRBD2. The CDR3 consists of 13 residues. V dropped 8 bases and J dropped 7; count of bases not matched to a gene: 8. CDR1 SNHLY and CDR2 FYNNEI come from the germline V gene. CDR3: CASGPSGDLTQYF. CDR3 DNA (partial): TGTGCCAGCGGCCCTAGCGGGGATTTGACC.

In its sample, this clone was seen many times. The read stops 3 residues short of the end of the CDR3; the missing end is completed from the germline J gene. This chain connects TRBV20-1 to TRBJ2-1; 9 bases agree with TRBD2. CDR1 and CDR2 from the germline V gene are DFQATT and SNEGSKA (reference sequence). CDR3 length equals 16 residues. Unmatched junction bases numbered 9, after V lost 6 bases and J lost 0 bases. The part of the CDR3 DNA that was read is TGCAGTGCCTATTCTAGCGGGGAGGCCTCCTACAATGAG. This codes for CSAYSSGEASYNE. The entire CDR3 reads CSAYSSGEASYNEQFF.

This clone has at least ten counts. The missing CDR3 end, 3 residues past where the read stops, is filled in from the germline J gene. The V and J genes are TRBV5-1 and TRBJ2-2; 8 bases map to TRBD2. This CDR3 spans 15 amino acids. Per germline, CDR1 SGHRS and CDR2 YFSETQ. With V trimmed by 4 bases and J by 2 bases, 4 bases remained unmatched. CDR3 loop: CASSPGTRNTGELFF. CDR3 DNA, as far as it was read: TGCGCCAGCAGCCCAGGGACTAGAAACACCGGGGAG.

A remark on this clone: The read comes to an end 3 residues before the CDR3 does, leaving the germline J gene to fill in the end. The V gene is TRBV7-9, the J gene TRBJ2-3, with D tentatively TRBD2 (5 bases). Trimming left V 1 base short and J 2 bases short, with 7 bases between. Germline CDR1 is SEHNR and CDR2 is FQNEAQ (reference sequence). The CDR3 is 14 amino acids. The CDR3 reads CASSLDLATDTQYF. The part of the CDR3 DNA that was read is TGTGCCAGCAGCTTAGATCTAGCCACAGATACG.